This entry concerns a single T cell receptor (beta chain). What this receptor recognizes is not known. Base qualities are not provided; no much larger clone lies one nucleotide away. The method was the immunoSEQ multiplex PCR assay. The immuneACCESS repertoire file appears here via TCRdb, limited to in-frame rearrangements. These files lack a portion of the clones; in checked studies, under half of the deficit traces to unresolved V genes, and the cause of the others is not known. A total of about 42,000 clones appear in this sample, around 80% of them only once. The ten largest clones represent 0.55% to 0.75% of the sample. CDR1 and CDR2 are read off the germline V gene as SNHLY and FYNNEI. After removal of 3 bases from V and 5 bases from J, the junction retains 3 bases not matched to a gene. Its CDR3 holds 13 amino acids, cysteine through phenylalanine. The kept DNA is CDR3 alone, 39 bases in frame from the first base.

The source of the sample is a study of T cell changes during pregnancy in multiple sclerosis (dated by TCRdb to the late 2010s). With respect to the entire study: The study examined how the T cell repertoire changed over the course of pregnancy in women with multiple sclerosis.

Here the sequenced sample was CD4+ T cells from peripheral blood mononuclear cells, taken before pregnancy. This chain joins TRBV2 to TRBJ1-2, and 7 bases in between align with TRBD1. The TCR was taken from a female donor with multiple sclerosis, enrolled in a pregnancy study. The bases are TGTGCCAGCAGTGATACGGGACAGTATGGCTACACCTTC. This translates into CASSDTGQYGYTF. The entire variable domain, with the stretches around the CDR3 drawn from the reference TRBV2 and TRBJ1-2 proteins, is EPEVTQTPSHQVTQMGQEVILRCVPISNHLYFYWYRQILGQKVEFLVSFYNNEISEKSEIFDDQFSVERPDGSNFTLKIRSTKLEDSAMYFCASSDTGQYGYTFGSGTRLTVV.